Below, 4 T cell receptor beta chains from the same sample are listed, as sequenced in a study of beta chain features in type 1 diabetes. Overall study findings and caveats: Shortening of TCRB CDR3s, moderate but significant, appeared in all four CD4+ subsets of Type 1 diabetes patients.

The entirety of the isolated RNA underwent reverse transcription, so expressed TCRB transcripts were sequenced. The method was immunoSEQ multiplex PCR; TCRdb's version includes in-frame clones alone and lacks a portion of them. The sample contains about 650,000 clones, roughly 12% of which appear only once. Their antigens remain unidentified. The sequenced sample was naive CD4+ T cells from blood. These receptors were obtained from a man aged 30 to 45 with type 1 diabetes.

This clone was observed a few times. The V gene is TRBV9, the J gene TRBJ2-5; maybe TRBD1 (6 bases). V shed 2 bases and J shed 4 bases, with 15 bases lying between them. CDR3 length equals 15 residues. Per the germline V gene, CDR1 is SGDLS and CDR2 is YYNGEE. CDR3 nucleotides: TGTGCCAGCAGCGTTACCCAGGGGTTGGGAGAGACCCAGTACTTC. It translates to CASSVTQGLGETQYF.

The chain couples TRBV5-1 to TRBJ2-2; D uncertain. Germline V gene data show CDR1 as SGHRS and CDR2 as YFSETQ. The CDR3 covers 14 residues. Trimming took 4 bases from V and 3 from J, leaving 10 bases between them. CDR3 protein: CASSASGDTGELFF. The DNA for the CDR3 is TGCGCCAGCAGCGCGTCTGGGGACACCGGGGAGCTGTTTTTT. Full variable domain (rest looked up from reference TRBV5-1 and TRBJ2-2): KAGVTQTPRYLIKTRGQQVTLSCSPISGHRSVSWYQQTPGQGLQFLFEYFSETQRNKGNFPGRFSGRQFSNSRSEMNVSTLELGDSALYLCASSASGDTGELFFGEGSRLTVL.

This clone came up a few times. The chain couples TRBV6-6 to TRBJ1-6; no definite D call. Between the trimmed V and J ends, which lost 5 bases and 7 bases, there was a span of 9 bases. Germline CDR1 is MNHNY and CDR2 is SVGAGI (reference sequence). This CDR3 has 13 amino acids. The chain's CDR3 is CASSDGRNSPLHF. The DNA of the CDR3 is TGTGCCAGCAGTGACGGGAGGAATTCACCCCTCCACTTT.

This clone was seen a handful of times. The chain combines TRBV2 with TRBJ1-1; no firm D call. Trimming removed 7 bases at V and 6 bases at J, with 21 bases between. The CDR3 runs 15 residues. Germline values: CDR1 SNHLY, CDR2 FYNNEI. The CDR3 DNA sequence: TGTGCCAGCACTGTGGGTGCAGCGCCAGCGGCTGAAGCTTTCTTT. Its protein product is CASTVGAAPAAEAFF.